The 5 T cell receptor beta chains given below trace back to one sample, sequenced in a study of blood T cell repertoires in COVID-19. Here immunoSEQ multiplex PCR was the method, and the copy in TCRdb shows in-frame clones only, minus some. The repertoire holds some 400,000 clones, approximately 91% seen once, with roughly 0.9% in the top ten. The sequenced sample consisted of PBMCs or T cells enriched from blood (not recorded which). The receptors shown here come from a middle-aged woman who had been exposed to COVID-19.

The V and J genes are TRBV29-1 and TRBJ1-2, with D perhaps matching TRBD1 (6 bases). The V end was cut by 6 bases, the J end by 5 bases, with 13 bases between. CDR1 and CDR2 (germline): SQVTM, ANQGSEA. The length of the CDR3 is 12 residues. The CDR3 coding sequence is TGCAGCGTGCCGGGACACCCATATGGCTACACCTTC. Protein: CSVPGHPYGYTF.

The genes are TRBV9 and TRBJ1-2; D is possibly TRBD1 (6 bases). Between the trimmed V and J ends, which lost 4 bases and 0 bases, there was a span of 13 bases. The CDR3 is made up of 15 amino acids. Germline lookup yields CDR1 SGDLS and CDR2 YYNGEE. The CDR3 DNA sequence: TGTGCCAGCAGCCCCCGTGGACAGACTAACTATGGCTACACCTTC. It codes for CASSPRGQTNYGYTF.

A remark on this clone: The identical CDR3 is also encoded by other nucleotide sequences in the sample. The chain joins TRBV5-1 to TRBJ2-3, with D unclear. V lost 4 bases and J lost 4, with 7 bases in between. The CDR3 runs 12 residues. Germline V gives CDR1 SGHRS, CDR2 YFSETQ. In DNA form, the CDR3 reads TGCGCCAGCAGCCCCCCCTCAGATACGCAGTATTTT. Translated, it gives CASSPPSDTQYF.

This sequence joins TRBV11-2 and TRBJ1-6; no reliable D call. CDR3 length equals 12 residues. The germline V gene encodes CDR1 SGHAT and CDR2 FQNNGV. The V gene lost 4 bases and the J gene lost 8 bases, with 6 bases spanning the gap. The CDR3 reads CASSSKDSPLHF. The CDR3 DNA is TGTGCCAGCAGCTCTAAAGATTCACCCCTCCACTTT.

V is TRBV18 and J is TRBJ1-1; 8 bases line up with TRBD1. The CDR3 spans 15 residues. Looked up from germline, CDR1 is KGHSH and CDR2 is LQKENI. J lost 4 bases, V lost 3 bases, and 7 bases had no gene match. CDR3 coding DNA: TGTGCCAGCTCACCCTCAGGGGGCTTGGGCACTGAAGCTTTCTTT. This codes for CASSPSGGLGTEAFF.